These 21 T cell receptor beta chains originate from one sample sequenced in a study of T cell repertoires in cytomegalovirus infection. Their cognate antigens are unknown. One entry per CDR3 protein, called by TCRdb with MiXCR from the reads. The sample has 900,000 to 950,000 distinct CDR3 sequences, around 31% seen once. Sequences were derived from cultured CD8+ T cells from PBMCs, sampled from culture after CMV antigen stimulation. The receptors here all came from a human donor in good health (CMV status not recorded). Some clones in this sample may be carry-over from other donors' samples.

The chain uses TRBV10-2 and TRBJ2-5; no clear D. CDR3 length: 15 residues. Trimming left V 3 bases short and J 5 bases short, with 16 bases between. From germline, CDR1 is WSHSY and CDR2 SAAADI. The CDR3 bases are TGCGCCAGCAGTGAAACCCCGGTTAGTTGGGAGACCCAGTACTTC. This translates into CASSETPVSWETQYF.

V is TRBV4-1 and J is TRBJ2-7; possible D gene TRBD2, 5 bases. CDR1 and CDR2 (germline): MGHRA, YSYEKL. This CDR3 is built from 15 residues. V was cut by 1 base and J by 0 bases, with 10 bases left in between. Here the CDR3 DNA reads TGCGCCAGCAGCCAAGTGCCCGGGGACTCCTACGAGCAGTACTTC. It specifies CASSQVPGDSYEQYF.

The chain has TRBV4-1 and TRBJ2-1; D could derive from TRBD1 or TRBD2 (6 bases each). V was clipped by 1 base and J by 2 bases, with 12 bases between them. Germline CDR1 MGHRA, CDR2 YSYEKL. The CDR3 totals 16 residues. CDR3 coding DNA: TGCGCCAGCAGCCAAGGTTCTGGGGGGCCCTACAATGAGCAGTTCTTC. Its translation is CASSQGSGGPYNEQFF.

This rearrangement joins TRBV6-5 to TRBJ1-1; D not certain. The CDR3 has 14 residues. The V gene lost 0 bases and the J gene lost 1 base, with 6 bases spanning the gap. Per germline, CDR1 MNHEY and CDR2 SVGAGI. CDR3 loop: CASSYSDQNTEAFF. The DNA for the CDR3 is TGTGCCAGCAGTTACTCTGATCAGAACACTGAAGCTTTCTTT.

This clonotype appeared many times. V is TRBV7-2 and J is TRBJ2-3; 7 bases align to TRBD2. Germline CDR1 reads SGHTA; CDR2 reads FQGNSA. V was clipped by 5 bases and J by 7 bases; unmatched bases: 18. There are 17 residues in the CDR3. In DNA, the CDR3 is TGTGCCAGCAGCATCCAGACCCAGCGGGGTGGCTTTAATACGCAGTATTTT. It specifies CASSIQTQRGGFNTQYF.

The rearrangement links TRBV6-8 to TRBJ2-3; 9 bases line up with TRBD2. CDR3 length: 14 amino acids. Germline-derived CDR1 and CDR2 are MNHGY and SAAAGT. V shed 6 bases, J shed 5 bases, and the junction held 6 bases outside the gene matches. CDR3 coding DNA: TGTGCCAGCAGAGCGGGGGGCCGGGGAGATACGCAGTATTTT. Residues: CASRAGGRGDTQYF.

The chain has TRBV7-9 and TRBJ2-1; TRBD1 might be the D (6 bases). V lost 5 bases, J lost 4 bases, and 18 bases lay in between. The germline V gene encodes CDR1 SEHNR and CDR2 FQNEAQ (reference sequence). The CDR3 runs 16 residues. CDR3 in amino acids: CASSIKTGHIYNEQFF. The CDR3 bases are TGTGCCAGCAGCATAAAAACGGGACACATATACAATGAGCAGTTCTTC.

In this sample, this clonotype turned up a few times. The J gene is TRBJ2-7, the V gene TRBV6-1, with 8 bases matching TRBD2. CDR3 length: 15 amino acids. Germline loops: CDR1 MNHNS, CDR2 SASEGT. V was pared by 3 bases and J by 2 bases, with 6 bases of the junction left unmatched. Here the CDR3 reads CASSEMAGGPYEQYF. The CDR3 coding sequence is TGTGCCAGCAGTGAGATGGCGGGGGGACCCTACGAGCAGTACTTC.

Many counts were recorded for this clonotype. Here the CDR3 reads CASSPVTGENEKLFF. The CDR3 coding sequence is TGTGCCAGCAGTCCCGTGACAGGTGAAAATGAAAAACTGTTTTTT. The V and J genes are TRBV6-6 and TRBJ1-4; weak D call: TRBD1 (6 bases). The germline CDR1 and CDR2 sequences are MNHNY and SVGAGI (reference sequence). V dropped 5 bases and J dropped 5 bases, with 15 bases sitting between them. This CDR3 contains 15 residues.

This chain links TRBV6-5 with TRBJ2-5; 7 bases are shared with TRBD1. The trim removed 6 bases at V and 4 bases at J, leaving 8 bases unmatched. This CDR3 has 14 residues. Germline V gene data show CDR1 as MNHEY and CDR2 as SVGAGI. The CDR3 loop is CASSIQGVIETQYF. DNA for the CDR3: TGTGCCAGCAGCATTCAGGGGGTGATAGAGACCCAGTACTTC.

Written as DNA, the CDR3 is TGTGCCAGCCAGCCGGGACAGGGGGCATACGAGCAGTACGTC. Translated: CASQPGQGAYEQYV. This chain uses TRBV7-9 with TRBJ2-7, with 12 bases that match TRBD1. Germline V gene data show CDR1 as SEHNR and CDR2 as FQNEAQ (reference sequence). Trimming cost V 8 bases and J 4 bases; bases outside gene matches: 6. This CDR3 has 14 amino acids.

This sequence joins TRBV7-9 and TRBJ2-7; the match to TRBD2 covers 9 bases. Trimming at V came to 10 bases and at J to 6 bases, leaving 19 bases not matched to a gene. CDR1 and CDR2 from the germline V gene are SEHNR and FQNEAQ (reference sequence). This CDR3 is 16 amino acids long. CDR3 nucleotides: TGTGCCACCGCGCCCTCAGGGACTAGCAGTTTCGGCGAGCAGTACTTC. Translating it yields CATAPSGTSSFGEQYF.

This clonotype was detected a few times. V is TRBV7-6 and J is TRBJ2-7; 8 bases agree with TRBD1. Germline trimming cut 2 bases from V and 7 bases from J; bases unmatched to any gene: 10. The CDR3 spans 15 residues. Looked up from germline, CDR1 is SGHVS and CDR2 is FNYEAQ. The CDR3 reads CASSLIATGAVEQYF. The DNA for the CDR3 is TGTGCCAGCAGCTTAATCGCGACAGGGGCGGTGGAGCAGTACTTC.

This clonotype was counted only a few times. The V and J genes are TRBV5-4 and TRBJ2-3, with 14 bases aligning to TRBD2. The CDR3 is made up of 20 amino acids. The trim removed 4 bases at V and 2 bases at J, leaving 15 bases unmatched. Germline V gene data show CDR1 as SGHNT and CDR2 as YYREEE (reference sequence). DNA of the CDR3: TGTGCCAGCAGCGGACGACAACCGGGACTAGCGGGGGAGCCCACAGATACGCAGTATTTT. Translating gives CASSGRQPGLAGEPTDTQYF. Supplemented by reference TRBV5-4 and TRBJ2-3, the full variable domain reads ETGVTQSPTHLIKTRGQQVTLRCSSQSGHNTVSWYQQALGQGPQFIFQYYREEENGRGNFPPRFSGLQFPNYSSELNVNALELDDSALYLCASSGRQPGLAGEPTDTQYFGPGTRLTVL.

CDR3 protein: CASSPPRQARTDTQYF. The CDR3 DNA reads TGTGCCAGCTCACCACCACGACAGGCTCGAACAGATACGCAGTATTTT. The chain carries TRBV18 and TRBJ2-3, with D possibly matching TRBD1 (6 bases). The CDR3 covers 16 residues. The V gene lost 0 bases and the J gene lost 3 bases, with 13 bases spanning the gap. Germline V CDR1 and CDR2: KGHSH, LQKENI.

V is TRBV5-5 and J is TRBJ1-2; TRBD1 matches 8 bases. Trimming cost V 2 bases and J 4 bases; bases outside gene matches: 7. CDR1 and CDR2 (germline): SGHKS, YYEKEE (reference sequence). This CDR3 region has 15 residues. CDR3 in DNA: TGTGCCAGCAGCTTAAAGGCAGGGGGCCCCTATGGCTACACCTTC. This encodes CASSLKAGGPYGYTF.

In this sample, this clonotype turned up a few times. The V call is TRBV6-2 or TRBV6-3, the J call TRBJ2-7; 10 nucleotides align to TRBD1. V trimming: 8 bases; J trimming: 3 bases; junction bases outside the gene matches: 10. The CDR3 loop spans 15 amino acids. Germline V gene data show CDR1 as MNHEY and CDR2 as SVGEGT. The CDR3 loop reads CASGFDRGPFYEQYV. The CDR3, as DNA: TGTGCCAGCGGGTTCGACAGGGGGCCATTCTACGAGCAGTACGTC.

V and J are TRBV20-1 and TRBJ1-1; D unresolved. This CDR3 is built from 16 residues. V was pared by 0 bases and J by 0 bases, with 14 bases between. The germline V gene has CDR1 DFQATT and CDR2 SNEGSKA (reference sequence). In DNA, the CDR3 is TGCAGTGCTAGAGATTATGTCACAGCGATGAACACTGAAGCTTTCTTT. Translation gives CSARDYVTAMNTEAFF.

This clonotype was recorded once. The chain links TRBV2 to TRBJ2-5; D is perhaps TRBD2 (6 bases). Germline CDR1 SNHLY, CDR2 FYNNEI. Trimming removed 6 bases at V and 5 bases at J, with 10 bases between. The CDR3 has 12 residues. The CDR3 region is CASRTRRETQYF. In DNA, the CDR3 is TGTGCCAGCAGGACTAGGCGGGAGACCCAGTACTTC.

Only a few counts were recorded for this clonotype. This sequence joins TRBV12-3 or TRBV12-4 and TRBJ2-7; D possibly matches TRBD1 or TRBD2 (6 bases each). Trimming shortened V by 2 bases and J by 7 bases, and 15 bases separated the two germline ends. The CDR3 consists of 14 residues. CDR3 amino acids: CASSLRGDGGEQYV. CDR3 nucleotides: TGTGCCAGCAGTTTAAGGGGGGACGGAGGAGAGCAGTACGTC.

The chain has TRBV6-5 and TRBJ1-2; D might be TRBD1 (5 bases). This CDR3 is built from 15 residues. Germline V gene lookup returns CDR1 MNHEY and CDR2 SVGAGI. Trimming removed 2 bases from V and 4 bases from J, with 14 bases in between. The CDR3 sequence is CASSYRQGHLYGYTF. The CDR3 nucleotides read TGTGCCAGCAGTTACCGCCAAGGACACCTCTATGGCTACACCTTC.